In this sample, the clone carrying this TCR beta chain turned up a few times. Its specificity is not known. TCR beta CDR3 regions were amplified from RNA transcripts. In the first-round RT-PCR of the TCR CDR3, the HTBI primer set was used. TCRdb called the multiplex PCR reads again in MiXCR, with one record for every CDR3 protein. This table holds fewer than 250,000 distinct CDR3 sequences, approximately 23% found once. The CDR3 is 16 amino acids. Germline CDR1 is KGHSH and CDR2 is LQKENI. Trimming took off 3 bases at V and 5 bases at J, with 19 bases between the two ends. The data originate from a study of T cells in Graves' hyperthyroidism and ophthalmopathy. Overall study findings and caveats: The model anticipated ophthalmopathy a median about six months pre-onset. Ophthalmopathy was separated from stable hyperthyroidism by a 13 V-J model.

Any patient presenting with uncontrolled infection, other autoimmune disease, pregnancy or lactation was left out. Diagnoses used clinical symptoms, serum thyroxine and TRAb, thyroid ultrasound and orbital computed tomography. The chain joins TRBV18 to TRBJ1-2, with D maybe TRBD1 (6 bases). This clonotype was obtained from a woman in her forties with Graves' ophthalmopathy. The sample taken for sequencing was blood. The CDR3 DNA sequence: TGTGCCAGCTCACCTAGCGGTGGACAGATCGGATATGGCTACACCTTC. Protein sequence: CASSPSGGQIGYGYTF.